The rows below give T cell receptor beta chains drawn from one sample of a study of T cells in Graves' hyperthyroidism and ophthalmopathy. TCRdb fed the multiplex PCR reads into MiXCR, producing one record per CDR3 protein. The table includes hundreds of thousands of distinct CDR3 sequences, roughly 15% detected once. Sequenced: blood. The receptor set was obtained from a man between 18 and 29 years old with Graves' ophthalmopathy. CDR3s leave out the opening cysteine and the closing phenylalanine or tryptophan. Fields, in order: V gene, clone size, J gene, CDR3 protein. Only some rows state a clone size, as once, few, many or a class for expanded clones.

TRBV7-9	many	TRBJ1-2	ASSLTGLAGYT
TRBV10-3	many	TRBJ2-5	AIRSGTAQETQY
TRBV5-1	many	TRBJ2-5	ASSLYQETQY
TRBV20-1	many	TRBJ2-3	SASRGDTQY
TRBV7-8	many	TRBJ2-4	ASSLYRPEALAKNIQY
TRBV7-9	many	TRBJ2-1	ASSPRTSSSYNEQF
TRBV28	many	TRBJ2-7	ASNWGTRGTYEQY
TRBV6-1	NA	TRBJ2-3	ASSDSGGSTDTQY
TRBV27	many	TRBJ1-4	ASSLSPSGLGEKLF
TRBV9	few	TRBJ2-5	ASSVLAGGSETQY
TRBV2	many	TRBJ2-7	ATRTGSPSYEQY
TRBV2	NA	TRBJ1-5	ASRELNNQPQH
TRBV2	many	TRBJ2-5	ASSELETQY
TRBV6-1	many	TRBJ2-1	ASSYDSSYNEQF
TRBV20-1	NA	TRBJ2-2	SAQGTSGLPGELF
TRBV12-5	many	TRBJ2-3	ASGLSVGRSTDTQY
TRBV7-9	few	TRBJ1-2	ASSSPGLSPGYT
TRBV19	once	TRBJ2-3	ASSTYGTSVVDTQY
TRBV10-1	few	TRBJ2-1	ASGTSGRAYNEQF
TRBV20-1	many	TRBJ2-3	SAGTGTSGGTDTQY
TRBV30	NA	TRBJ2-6	AWSVAASGANVLT
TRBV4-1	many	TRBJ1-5	ASSQDPPQGLDQPQH
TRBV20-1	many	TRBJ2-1	SAPPEGREPGNEQF
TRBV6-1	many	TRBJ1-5	ASSVGVNQPQH
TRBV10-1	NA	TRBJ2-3	ASSDLARSGSDTQY
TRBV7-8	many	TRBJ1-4	ASSLGPSGAEEKLF
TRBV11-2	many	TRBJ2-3	ASSLQEMTDTQY
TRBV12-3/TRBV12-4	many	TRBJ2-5	ASSSSGGAQETQY
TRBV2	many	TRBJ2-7	ASRQGFGYEQY
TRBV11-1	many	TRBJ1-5	ASSFTWGQPQH
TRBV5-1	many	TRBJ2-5	ASSLGDRDWETQY
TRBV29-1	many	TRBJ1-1	SVERDSMNTEAF
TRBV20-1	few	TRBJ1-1	SASFTTGGTEAF
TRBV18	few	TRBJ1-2	ASSAGQRIYGYT
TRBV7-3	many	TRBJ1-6	ASSLQGSSPLH
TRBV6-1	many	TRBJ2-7	ASSEVADQDYEQY
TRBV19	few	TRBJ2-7	ASSQGGASTYEQY
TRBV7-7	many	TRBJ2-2	ASSFGGEDSPGELF
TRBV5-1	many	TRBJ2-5	ASSLGQMWETQY
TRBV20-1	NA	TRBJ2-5	SAIVQKIETQY
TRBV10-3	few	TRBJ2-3	ATRDNTDTQY
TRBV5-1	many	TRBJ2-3	ASSLSRSGRTDTQY